These T cell receptor beta chains were read from a single sample in a study of cytomegalovirus exposure and HLA in healthy donors. Using immunoSEQ multiplex PCR, the repertoire was profiled, and TCRdb retains in-frame clones only, with some absent. The table has 130,000 or so clones, more than 60% seen once. Sequenced sample: PBMCs. Source of these receptors: a woman aged 18-29 years in good health and CMV-seronegative. Both conserved end residues are part of each CDR3. The D gene is left open where the match is weak. Some rows have no size entry. The others give once, few or many, or a class for an expanded clone.

TRBV7-9,-,TRBJ2-2,-,CAWTPGTGELFF,TGTGCGTGGACCCCGGGGACCGGGGAGCTGTTTTTT
TRBV9,-,TRBJ2-7,TRBD2,CASSALPGTTYEQYF,TGTGCCAGCAGCGCCCTACCCGGGACTACCTACGAGCAGTACTTC
TRBV29-1,-,TRBJ1-5,-,CSVMDPGDSVQPQHF,TGCAGCGTTATGGACCCAGGGGATTCTGTTCAGCCCCAGCATTTT
TRBV30,-,TRBJ1-1,-,CACLGGPEAFF,TGTGCCTGCCTAGGGGGACCTGAAGCTTTCTTT
TRBV27,-,TRBJ1-1,-,CASSLYVVTGTNTEAFF,TGTGCCAGCAGTTTATATGTCGTCACAGGGACGAACACTGAAGCTTTCTTT
TRBV6-5,-,TRBJ1-1,-,CASSGGDTEAFF,TGTGCCAGCAGTGGAGGGGATACTGAAGCTTTCTTT
TRBV4-1,-,TRBJ2-1,TRBD2,CASSQPIAGAVNEQFF,TGCGCCAGCAGCCAACCTATAGCGGGAGCGGTTAATGAGCAGTTCTTC
TRBV29-1,-,TRBJ2-3,-,CSVEEARTDTQYF,TGCAGCGTTGAAGAGGCACGCACAGATACGCAGTATTTT
TRBV5-6,few,TRBJ2-7,-,CASSLSSSSYEQYF,TGTGCCAGCAGCTTGTCTAGTAGCTCCTACGAGCAGTACTTC
TRBV30,-,TRBJ1-2,-,CAWSPRVRGYTF,TGTGCCTGGAGCCCCCGGGTTAGGGGCTACACCTTC
TRBV5-6,-,TRBJ1-6,-,CASSANRIGSPLHF,TGTGCCAGCAGCGCCAACAGGATCGGATCACCCCTCCACTTT
TRBV10-3,-,TRBJ2-7,TRBD2,CAISELAGGPYEQYF,TGTGCCATCAGTGAATTGGCGGGAGGGCCCTACGAGCAGTACTTC
TRBV29-1,few,TRBJ1-1,-,CSVEDRLQGSGEAFF,TGCAGCGTTGAAGATCGGTTGCAGGGGTCGGGTGAAGCTTTCTTT
TRBV19,once,TRBJ2-5,TRBD1,CASSPNRDRGETQYF,TGTGCCAGTAGTCCTAACCGGGACAGGGGAGAGACCCAGTACTTC
TRBV4-1,-,TRBJ2-2,-,CASSQDLNTGELFF,TGCGCCAGCAGCCAAGATCTGAACACCGGGGAGCTGTTTTTT
TRBV5-1,-,TRBJ1-5,-,CASSLGRDQPQHF,TGCGCCAGCAGCTTGGGGAGGGATCAGCCCCAGCATTTT
TRBV5-4,-,TRBJ2-7,-,CASSLRLGDSYEQYF,TGTGCCAGCAGCTTGAGGCTAGGGGACTCCTACGAGCAGTACTTC
TRBV5-4,-,TRBJ2-1,-,CASSPTPRTANEQFF,TGTGCCAGCAGTCCTACCCCAAGGACAGCCAATGAGCAGTTCTTC
TRBV10-3,-,TRBJ2-4,-,CAISGSQVWDIKGNIQYF,TGTGCCATCAGTGGTTCTCAAGTTTGGGACATCAAAGGGAACATTCAGTACTTC
TRBV30,-,TRBJ1-1,-,CAWSSGGSGTEAFF,TGTGCCTGGAGCTCTGGAGGGTCCGGCACTGAAGCTTTCTTT
TRBV13,-,TRBJ2-7,TRBD2,CASSPGTSGSIHEQYF,TGTGCCAGCAGCCCCGGGACTAGCGGGAGTATCCACGAGCAGTACTTC
TRBV30,-,TRBJ2-7,TRBD1,CACGQAEQYF,TGTGCCTGCGGACAGGCCGAGCAGTACTTC
TRBV2,-,TRBJ2-2,TRBD2,CASSPPTSGRYSGELFF,TGTGCCAGCAGTCCTCCAACTAGCGGGAGGTATAGCGGGGAGCTGTTTTTT
TRBV5-1,few,TRBJ2-7,TRBD2,CASSLAGGSINEQYF,TGCGCCAGCAGCTTGGCTGGCGGGAGTATCAACGAGCAGTACTTC
TRBV5-6,-,TRBJ2-7,-,CASSASPTADYEQYF,TGTGCCAGCAGCGCAAGTCCGACGGCGGACTACGAGCAGTACTTC
TRBV10-2,-,TRBJ1-1,-,CASSDSGRGDTEAFF,TGCGCCAGCAGTGATTCGGGTCGGGGGGACACTGAAGCTTTCTTT
TRBV7-6,-,TRBJ2-2,-,CASSLGDLSTGELFF,TGTGCCAGCAGCTTAGGAGATTTAAGCACCGGGGAGCTGTTTTTT
TRBV12-5,-,TRBJ1-1,-,CASGFLEAFF,TGTGCTAGTGGGTTTCTTGAAGCTTTCTTT
TRBV7-8,-,TRBJ2-1,-,CASSLSYEQFF,TGTGCCAGCAGCTTATCCTACGAGCAGTTCTTC
TRBV2,-,TRBJ1-1,-,CASSRGPPRNTEAFF,TGTGCCAGCTCCCGAGGGCCCCCAAGGAACACTGAAGCTTTCTTT
TRBV6-5,-,TRBJ2-3,-,CASSGSSGRTDTQYF,TGTGCCAGCAGTGGTTCAAGCGGGCGCACAGATACGCAGTATTTT
TRBV19,-,TRBJ1-5,-,CASMGLGGNQPQHF,TGTGCCAGTATGGGGCTTGGGGGCAATCAGCCCCAGCATTTT
TRBV18,-,TRBJ2-2,-,CASSPPQGTGELFF,TGTGCCAGCTCACCACCTCAGGGGACCGGGGAGCTGTTTTTT
TRBV5-1,-,TRBJ2-7,TRBD1,CASSLESGTGGWEQYF,TGCGCCAGCAGCTTGGAATCGGGGACAGGGGGTTGGGAGCAGTACTTC
TRBV5-1,-,TRBJ2-2,-,CASSFSGEDTGELFF,TGCGCCAGCAGCTTTTCCGGGGAGGACACCGGGGAGCTGTTTTTT
TRBV6-6,-,TRBJ1-5,-,CASSSRSGQLNQPQHF,TGTGCCAGCAGTTCCCGATCCGGACAGCTCAATCAGCCCCAGCATTTT
TRBV7-2,-,TRBJ2-7,-,CASSWIAAVSEQYF,TGTGCCAGCAGCTGGATAGCGGCTGTTTCCGAGCAGTACTTC
TRBV18,-,TRBJ1-4,-,CASSRGPGVTNEKLFF,TGTGCCAGCTCACGCGGCCCAGGGGTAACTAATGAAAAACTGTTTTTT
TRBV5-8,-,TRBJ1-1,-,CASSPSEDTEAFF,TGTGCCAGCAGCCCTTCCGAGGACACTGAAGCTTTCTTT
TRBV6-4,once,TRBJ2-3,TRBD2,CASSEETSGGTDTQYF,TGTGCCAGCAGTGAAGAGACTAGCGGCGGCACAGATACGCAGTATTTT
TRBV5-1,-,TRBJ2-2,-,CASSSPLAGGELFF,TGCGCCAGCAGCTCACCTCTAGCAGGTGGGGAGCTGTTTTTT